The TCR beta chain described here comes from a study of T-cell reconstitution after alpha-beta-depleted transplantation in children. TCRbeta library construction was performed incorporating unique molecular identifiers. One entry per CDR3 protein results from TCRdb running MiXCR on the PCR reads. The profile shows some 830,000 distinct CDR3 sequences, 16% of them singletons. With 2 bases clipped from V and 2 bases from J, the junction kept 10 bases outside the gene matches. CDR1 is MNHEY and CDR2 is SVGAGI in the germline V gene. This CDR3 is built from 17 residues. Study-wide results and limits: Surviving recipient T cells and thymic progenitors underlay high day-60 TCRbeta diversity in some patients. Fresh T-cell production supplied most of the T-cell counts and diversity seen one year after transplant. Several hundred expanded graft clones reportedly were the source of alpha-beta T cells about two months after transplant.

As for this clonotype: Its antigen is undetermined.

This TCR was recovered from a male patient between 5 and 17 years old who had a stem cell transplant for acute lymphoblastic leukemia, so the T cells may come from the graft donor. The V and J genes are TRBV6-5 and TRBJ2-3; 7 bases are shared with TRBD1. This specimen consisted of PBMCs, mostly from graft donor cells, obtained 360 days after TCRalphabeta/CD19-depleted stem cell transplant. The CDR3 spells CASSYPGRDSITDTQYF. Here the CDR3 DNA reads TGTGCCAGCAGTTACCCGGGACGGGACAGCATCACAGATACGCAGTATTTT.